This T cell receptor (beta chain) originates from a study of cytomegalovirus exposure and HLA in healthy donors. On the study more broadly: The 110 million or so unique TCR beta sequences, from about 180 million T cells, were found by an earlier analysis.

With respect to this clone: Its antigen is unidentified.

Whole-study findings and limits: Among TCR beta chains, those listed as cytomegalovirus-associated numbered around 180. Through in vitro validation, a few CMV-associated chains were shown to be specific for CMV antigens.

The CDR3 is 15 amino acids. Germline V CDR1 and CDR2: SGHRS, YFSETQ. Trimming pared 2 bases from V and 4 bases from J, leaving 15 bases between. Researchers ran the PCR with 60 Vbeta and 13 Jbeta primers. The table came from immunoSEQ multiplex PCR; TCRdb's copy has only in-frame clones and leaves some out. This table has roughly 150,000 clones, more than 65% appearing once. The material sequenced was PBMCs. The origin of this receptor is a man aged 30 to 45 in good health and CMV-seropositive. This chain links TRBV5-1 with TRBJ1-1; tentative D call: TRBD1 (5 bases). The CDR3 bases are TGCGCCAGCAGCTTATGGGGGGGACTGGGCACTGAAGCTTTCTTT. It codes for CASSLWGGLGTEAFF.